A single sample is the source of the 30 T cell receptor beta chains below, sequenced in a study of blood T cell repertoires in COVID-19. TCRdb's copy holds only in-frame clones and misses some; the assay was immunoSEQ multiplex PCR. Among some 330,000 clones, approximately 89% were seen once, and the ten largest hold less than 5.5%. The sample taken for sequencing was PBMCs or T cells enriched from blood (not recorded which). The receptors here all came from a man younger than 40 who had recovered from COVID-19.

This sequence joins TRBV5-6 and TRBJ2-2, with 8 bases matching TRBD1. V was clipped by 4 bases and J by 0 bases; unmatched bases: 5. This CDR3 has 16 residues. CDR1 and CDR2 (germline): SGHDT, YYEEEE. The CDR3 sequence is CASSLPGGPNTGELFF. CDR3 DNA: TGTGCCAGCAGCCTGCCAGGGGGCCCGAACACCGGGGAGCTGTTTTTT.

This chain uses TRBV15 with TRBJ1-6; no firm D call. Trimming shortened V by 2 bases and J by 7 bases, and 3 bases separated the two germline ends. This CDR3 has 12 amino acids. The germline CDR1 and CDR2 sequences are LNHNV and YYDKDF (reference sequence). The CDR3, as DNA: TGTGCCACCAGCAGACAGAATTCACCCCTCCACTTT. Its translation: CATSRQNSPLHF.

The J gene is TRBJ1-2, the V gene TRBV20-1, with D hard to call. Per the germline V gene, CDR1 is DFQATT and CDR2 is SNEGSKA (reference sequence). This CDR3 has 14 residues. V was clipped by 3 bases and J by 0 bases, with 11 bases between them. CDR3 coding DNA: TGCAGTGCTAGTTCCGCGACAACTAACTATGGCTACACCTTC. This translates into CSASSATTNYGYTF.

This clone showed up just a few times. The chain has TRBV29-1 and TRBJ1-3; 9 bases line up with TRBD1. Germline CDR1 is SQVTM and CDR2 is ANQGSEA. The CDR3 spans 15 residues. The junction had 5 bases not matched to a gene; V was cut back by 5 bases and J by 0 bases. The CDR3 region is CSVLVTGGSGNTIYF. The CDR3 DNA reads TGCAGCGTTTTGGTGACAGGGGGCTCTGGAAACACCATATATTTT.

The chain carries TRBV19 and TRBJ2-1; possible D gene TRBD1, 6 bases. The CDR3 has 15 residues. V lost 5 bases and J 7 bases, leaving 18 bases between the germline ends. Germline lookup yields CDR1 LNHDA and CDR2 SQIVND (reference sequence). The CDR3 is CASSDSNPGHNEQFF. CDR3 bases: TGTGCCAGTAGTGACTCAAATCCGGGACATAATGAGCAGTTCTTC.

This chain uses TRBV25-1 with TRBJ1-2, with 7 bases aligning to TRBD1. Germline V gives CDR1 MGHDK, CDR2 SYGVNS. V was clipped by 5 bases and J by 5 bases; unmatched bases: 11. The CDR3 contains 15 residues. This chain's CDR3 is CASSMTGSGAYGYTF. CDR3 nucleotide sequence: TGTGCCAGCAGTATGACAGGGTCCGGAGCATATGGCTACACCTTC.

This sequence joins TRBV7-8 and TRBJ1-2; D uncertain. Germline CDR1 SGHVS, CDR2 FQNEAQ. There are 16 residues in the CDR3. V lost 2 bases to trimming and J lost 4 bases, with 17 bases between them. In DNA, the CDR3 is TGTGCCAGCAGCTTACGGTCCCGAGGTGGTCTCTATGGCTACACCTTC. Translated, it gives CASSLRSRGGLYGYTF.

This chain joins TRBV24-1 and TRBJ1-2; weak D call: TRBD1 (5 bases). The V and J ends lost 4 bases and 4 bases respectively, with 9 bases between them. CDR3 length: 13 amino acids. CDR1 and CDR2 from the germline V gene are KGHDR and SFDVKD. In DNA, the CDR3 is TGTGCCACCAGTGAAGCGGGGGTCTATGGCTACACCTTC. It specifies CATSEAGVYGYTF.

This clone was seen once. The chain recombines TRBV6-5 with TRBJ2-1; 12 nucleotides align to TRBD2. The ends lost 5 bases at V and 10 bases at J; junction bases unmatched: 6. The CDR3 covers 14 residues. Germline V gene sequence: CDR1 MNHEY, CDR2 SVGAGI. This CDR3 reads CASSPSTSGGEQFF. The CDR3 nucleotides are TGTGCCAGCAGTCCCTCGACTAGCGGGGGCGAGCAGTTCTTC.

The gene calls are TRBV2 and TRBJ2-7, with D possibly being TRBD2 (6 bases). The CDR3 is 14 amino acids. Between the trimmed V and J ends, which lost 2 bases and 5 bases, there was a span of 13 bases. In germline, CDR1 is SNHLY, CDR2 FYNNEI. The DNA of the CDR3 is TGTGCCAGCAGTGAACGGAGGGCGGGGCACGAGCAGTACTTC. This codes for CASSERRAGHEQYF.

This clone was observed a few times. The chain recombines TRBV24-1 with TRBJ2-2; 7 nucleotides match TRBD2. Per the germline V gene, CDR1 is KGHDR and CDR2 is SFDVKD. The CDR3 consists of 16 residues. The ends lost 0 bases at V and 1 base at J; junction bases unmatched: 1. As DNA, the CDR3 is TGTGCCACCAGTGATTTGCGCGGGGGGAACACCGGGGAGCTGTTTTTT. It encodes CATSDLRGGNTGELFF.

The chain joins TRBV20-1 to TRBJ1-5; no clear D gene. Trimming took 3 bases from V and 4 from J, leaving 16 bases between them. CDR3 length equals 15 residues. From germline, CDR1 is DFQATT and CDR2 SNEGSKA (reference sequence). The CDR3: CSASELVPGNQPQHF. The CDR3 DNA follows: TGCAGTGCTAGTGAGTTAGTGCCAGGTAATCAGCCCCAGCATTTT.

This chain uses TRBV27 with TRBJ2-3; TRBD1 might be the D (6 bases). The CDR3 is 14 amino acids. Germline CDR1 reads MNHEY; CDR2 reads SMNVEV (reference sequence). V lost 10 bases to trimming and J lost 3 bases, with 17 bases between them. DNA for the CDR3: TGTGCCACCGGGGTGGGGGCCGGTACAGATACGCAGTATTTT. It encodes CATGVGAGTDTQYF.

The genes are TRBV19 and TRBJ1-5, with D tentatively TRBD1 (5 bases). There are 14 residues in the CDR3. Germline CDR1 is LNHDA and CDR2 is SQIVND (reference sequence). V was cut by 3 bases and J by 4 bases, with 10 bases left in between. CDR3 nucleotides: TGTGCCAGTAGTATTGGGGCAGGTAATCAGCCCCAGCATTTT. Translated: CASSIGAGNQPQHF.

The CDR3 protein is CATSRSGGIGETQYF. The CDR3 bases are TGTGCCACCAGCAGAAGCGGGGGGATCGGAGAGACCCAGTACTTC. The genes are TRBV15 and TRBJ2-5; 9 bases agree with TRBD2. The V gene end was trimmed by 2 bases and the J gene end by 4 bases; junction bases not matched to a gene: 5. The CDR3 contains 15 residues. Germline lookup yields CDR1 LNHNV and CDR2 YYDKDF (reference sequence).

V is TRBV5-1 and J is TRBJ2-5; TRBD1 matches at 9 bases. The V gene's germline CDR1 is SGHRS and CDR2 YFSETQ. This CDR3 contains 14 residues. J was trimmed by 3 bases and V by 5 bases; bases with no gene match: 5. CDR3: CASRPGTGKETQYF. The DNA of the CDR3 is TGCGCCAGCAGACCCGGGACAGGGAAAGAGACCCAGTACTTC.

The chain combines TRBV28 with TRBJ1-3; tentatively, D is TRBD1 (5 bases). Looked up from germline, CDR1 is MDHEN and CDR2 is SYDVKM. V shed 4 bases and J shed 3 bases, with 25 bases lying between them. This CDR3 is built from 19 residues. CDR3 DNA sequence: TGTGCCAGCAGTTATCCCGGGGGGGACCCACTGAAACGTGGAAACACCATATATTTT. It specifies CASSYPGGDPLKRGNTIYF.

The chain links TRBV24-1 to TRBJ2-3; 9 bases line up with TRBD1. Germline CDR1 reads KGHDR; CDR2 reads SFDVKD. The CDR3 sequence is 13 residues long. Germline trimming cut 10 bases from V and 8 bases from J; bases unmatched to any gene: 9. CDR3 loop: CATGQGMGGTQYF. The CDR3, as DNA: TGTGCCACAGGACAGGGGATGGGTGGTACGCAGTATTTT.

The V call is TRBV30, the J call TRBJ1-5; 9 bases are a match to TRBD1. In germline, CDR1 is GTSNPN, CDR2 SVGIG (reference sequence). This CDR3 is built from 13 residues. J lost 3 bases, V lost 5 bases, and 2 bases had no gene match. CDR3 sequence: CAWGDRDNQPQHF. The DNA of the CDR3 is TGTGCCTGGGGGGACAGGGACAATCAGCCCCAGCATTTT. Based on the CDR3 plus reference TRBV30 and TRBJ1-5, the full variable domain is SQTIHQWPATLVQPVGSPLSLECTVEGTSNPNLYWYRQAAGRGLQLLFYSVGIGQISSEVPQNLSASRPQDRQFILSSKKLLLSDSGFYLCAWGDRDNQPQHFGDGTRLSIL.

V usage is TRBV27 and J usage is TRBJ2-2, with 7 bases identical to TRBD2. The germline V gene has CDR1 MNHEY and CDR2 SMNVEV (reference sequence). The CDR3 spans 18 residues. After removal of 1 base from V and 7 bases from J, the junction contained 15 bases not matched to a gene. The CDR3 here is CASSLFGVGTKSGGELFF. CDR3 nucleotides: TGTGCCAGCAGTTTATTCGGCGTGGGGACTAAAAGTGGCGGGGAGCTGTTTTTT.

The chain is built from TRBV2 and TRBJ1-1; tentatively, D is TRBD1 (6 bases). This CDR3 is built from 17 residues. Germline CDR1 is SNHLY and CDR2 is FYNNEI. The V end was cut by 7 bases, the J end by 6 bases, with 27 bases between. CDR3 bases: TGTGCCAGCATTGTGAGAGACAGGATTAATTCCCTGGCTGAAGCTTTCTTT. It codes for CASIVRDRINSLAEAFF.

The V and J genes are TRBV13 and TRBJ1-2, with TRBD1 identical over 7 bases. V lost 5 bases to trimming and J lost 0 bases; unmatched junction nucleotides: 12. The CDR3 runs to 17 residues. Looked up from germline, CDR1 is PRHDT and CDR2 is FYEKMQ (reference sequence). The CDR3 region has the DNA TGTGCCAGCAGCCCATGGGCCGACAGGGATGCTAACTATGGCTACACCTTC. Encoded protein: CASSPWADRDANYGYTF.

The CDR3 region has the DNA TGTGCCAGCAGCCAAGGGACTAGCGGGCAAGAGACCCAGTACTTC. Protein product: CASSQGTSGQETQYF. The chain links TRBV3-1 (or the pseudogene TRBV3-2) to TRBJ2-5; 11 bases line up with TRBD2. CDR1 is LGHDT, CDR2 YNNKEL, per germline (reference sequence). V lost 1 base to trimming and J lost 2 bases; unmatched junction nucleotides: 0. The CDR3 sequence is 15 residues long.

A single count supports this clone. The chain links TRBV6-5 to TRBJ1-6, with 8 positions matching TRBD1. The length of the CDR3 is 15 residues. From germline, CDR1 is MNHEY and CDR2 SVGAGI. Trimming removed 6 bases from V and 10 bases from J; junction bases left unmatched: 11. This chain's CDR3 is CASRVSLQGGSPLHF. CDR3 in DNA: TGTGCCAGCAGAGTTTCCCTACAGGGGGGCTCACCCCTCCACTTT.

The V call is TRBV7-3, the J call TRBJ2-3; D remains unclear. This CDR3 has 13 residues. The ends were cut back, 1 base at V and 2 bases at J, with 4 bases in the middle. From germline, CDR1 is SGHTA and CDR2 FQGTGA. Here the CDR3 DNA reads TGTGCCAGCAGCTTAATGGCCACAGATACGCAGTATTTT. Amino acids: CASSLMATDTQYF. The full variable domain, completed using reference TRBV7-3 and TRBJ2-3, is GAGVSQTPSNKVTEKGKYVELRCDPISGHTALYWYRQSLGQGPEFLIYFQGTGAADDSGLPNDRFFAVRPEGSVSTLKIQRTERGDSAVYLCASSLMATDTQYFGPGTRLTVL.

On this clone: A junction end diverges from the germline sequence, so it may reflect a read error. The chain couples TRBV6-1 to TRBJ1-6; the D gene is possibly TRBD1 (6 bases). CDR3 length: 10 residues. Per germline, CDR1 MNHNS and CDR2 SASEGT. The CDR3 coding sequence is TGTGCCAGCAGTGAAGACAGGGTAAACTTT. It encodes CASSEDRVNF.

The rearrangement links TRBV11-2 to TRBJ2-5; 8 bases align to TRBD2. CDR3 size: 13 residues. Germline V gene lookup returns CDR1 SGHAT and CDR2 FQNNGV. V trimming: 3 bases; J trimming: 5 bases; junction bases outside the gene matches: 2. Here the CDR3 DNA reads TGTGCCAGCAGCTTCTCTAGCGGGGAGACCCAGTACTTC. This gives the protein CASSFSSGETQYF.

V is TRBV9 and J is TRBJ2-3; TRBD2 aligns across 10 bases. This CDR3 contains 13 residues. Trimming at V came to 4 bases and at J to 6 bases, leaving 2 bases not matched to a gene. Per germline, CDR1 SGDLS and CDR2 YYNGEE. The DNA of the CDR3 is TGTGCCAGCAGCCCGGGACTAGCGGATACGCAGTATTTT. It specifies CASSPGLADTQYF. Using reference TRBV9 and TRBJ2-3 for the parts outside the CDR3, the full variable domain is DSGVTQTPKHLITATGQRVTLRCSPRSGDLSVYWYQQSLDQGLQFLIQYYNGEERAKGNILERFSAQQFPDLHSELNLSSLELGDSALYFCASSPGLADTQYFGPGTRLTVL.

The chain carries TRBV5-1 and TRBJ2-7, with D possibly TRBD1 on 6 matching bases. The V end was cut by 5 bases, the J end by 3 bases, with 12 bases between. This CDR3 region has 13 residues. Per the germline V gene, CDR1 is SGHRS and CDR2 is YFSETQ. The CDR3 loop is CASSWTANYEQYF. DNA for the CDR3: TGCGCCAGCAGTTGGACAGCCAACTACGAGCAGTACTTC.

The CDR3 coding sequence is TGTGCCAGCAGTGAAGGGCAGGGGAGCACAGATACGCAGTATTTT. It encodes CASSEGQGSTDTQYF. This rearrangement joins TRBV6-1 to TRBJ2-3, with D tentatively TRBD1 (6 bases). The V end lost 1 base, the J end lost 0 bases, and 8 bases lay between the germline ends. CDR3 size: 15 residues. Germline lookup yields CDR1 MNHNS and CDR2 SASEGT.